The clone carrying this T cell receptor beta chain was seen a few times. The target antigen is unknown. Germline V gene data show CDR1 as DFQATT and CDR2 as SNEGSKA (reference sequence). There are 9 residues in the CDR3. One entry per CDR3 protein results from TCRdb running MiXCR on the reads. The profile shows around 450,000 distinct CDR3 sequences, roughly 30% of them singletons. This specimen belongs to a study of T cell repertoires in cytomegalovirus infection. Broader study findings: Dominating the ex vivo response were HLA-C-restricted CMV-specific TCR beta clonotypes.

This chain uses TRBV20-1 with TRBJ2-1; D is unclear. The sequenced sample was PBMCs. The sequence was collected from a human donor in good health (CMV status not recorded). Some clones in this sample may be carry-over from other donors' samples. CDR3 nucleotide sequence: TGCAGCGTTGTCAATGAGCAGTTCTTC. It specifies CSVVNEQFF.